This TCR beta chain was identified during a study of tumor and adjacent non-tumor tissue in lung cancer. Study-wide context: Patients comprised 12 adenocarcinoma, 2 squamous cell carcinoma and 1 small cell lung cancer.

Per germline, CDR1 SGHAT and CDR2 FQNNGV. With 0 bases removed from V and 8 bases from J, the gap between germline ends came to 7 bases. There are 13 residues in the CDR3. RNA was extracted from bulk tissue without any cell sorting. This non-tumor lung sample came from over 3 cm beyond the tumor edge. TCRbeta libraries were built with three rounds of nested PCR, modified from ARM-PCR. TCRdb independently ran MiXCR on the multiplex PCR reads; one entry per CDR3 protein. The data contain some 95,000 distinct CDR3 sequences, around three quarters of them singletons. In this sample, this clonotype turned up many times.

The receptor's source is a man aged 55 to 69 with small cell lung cancer. The V gene is TRBV11-2, the J gene TRBJ2-2, with D possibly matching TRBD2 (5 bases). The specimen sequenced was distant non-tumor lung tissue. The CDR3 bases are TGTGCCAGCAGCTTAGATAGGACTGGGGAGCTGTTTTTT. It codes for CASSLDRTGELFF.